What follows are 14 T cell receptor beta chains derived from one specimen sequenced in a study of post-analysis software for immune sequencing data. Unique-molecular-identifier-tagged TCR beta cDNA libraries were used. TCRdb reprocessed the PCR reads via MiXCR and lists one record per CDR3 protein. The sample shows 150,000 to 200,000 distinct CDR3 sequences, around 36% of them seen only once. Sequencing was performed on blood, taken after autologous hematopoietic stem cell transplantation. These receptors all stem from a girl aged 10 to 17 with multiple sclerosis.

A single count supports this clonotype. The genes are TRBV5-1 and TRBJ2-1; TRBD2 is a possible D gene (5 bases). Between the trimmed V and J ends, which lost 0 bases and 9 bases, there was a span of 16 bases. The CDR3 extends over 15 amino acids. Per the germline V gene, CDR1 is SGHRS and CDR2 is YFSETQ. CDR3 DNA: TGCGCCAGCAGCTTGGGCGACTACCAACGGGGTGAGCAGTTCTTC. It translates to CASSLGDYQRGEQFF.

The chain uses TRBV12-3 or TRBV12-4 and TRBJ2-1; 8 nucleotides line up with TRBD2. This CDR3 is built from 18 residues. V lost 1 base and J lost 1; bases outside the gene matches: 9. The CDR3 nucleotides are TGTGCCAGCAGTTTAGGGGGCGGGGGGATTCGTTCCTACAATGAGCAGTTCTTC. It translates to CASSLGGGGIRSYNEQFF.

The rearrangement links TRBV29-1 to TRBJ2-7; D might be TRBD1 or TRBD2, each matching 5 bases. The length of the CDR3 is 14 residues. The germline V gene has CDR1 SQVTM and CDR2 ANQGSEA. The germline V and J ends were trimmed by 4 bases and 1 base, with 14 bases remaining between them. CDR3 DNA sequence: TGCAGCGTTGGTCAGGGCCCGGGATCCTACGAGCAGTACTTC. Translated: CSVGQGPGSYEQYF.

This clonotype was counted only a few times. This rearrangement joins TRBV12-3 or TRBV12-4 to TRBJ1-5, with D unresolved. CDR3 size: 14 residues. With 7 bases removed from V and 4 bases from J, the gap between germline ends came to 14 bases. CDR3 nucleotide sequence: TGTGCCAGCACCAACAAAGCCGGGAATCAGCCCCAGCATTTT. Its protein is CASTNKAGNQPQHF.

This clonotype was observed at least ten times. The chain combines TRBV20-1 with TRBJ2-7; D is possibly TRBD2 (5 bases). The CDR3 is 13 amino acids. The germline V gene encodes CDR1 DFQATT and CDR2 SNEGSKA (reference sequence). V lost 5 bases to trimming and J lost 2 bases, with 13 bases between them. CDR3: CSAQADGTYEQYF. The CDR3 DNA is TGCAGTGCTCAAGCGGACGGGACCTACGAGCAGTACTTC.

The table lists this clonotype with a few counts. The chain joins TRBV5-1 to TRBJ2-7; D may be TRBD2 (6 bases). V gave up 6 bases and J gave up 0 bases, with 10 bases separating them. CDR1 and CDR2 from the germline V gene are SGHRS and YFSETQ. The CDR3 is 13 amino acids. The CDR3 protein is CASNPGDSYEQYF. CDR3 bases: TGCGCCAGCAATCCGGGAGACTCCTACGAGCAGTACTTC.

This clonotype showed up just once. V is TRBV7-2 and J is TRBJ2-3; TRBD2 agrees at 13 bases. The V gene end was trimmed by 5 bases and the J gene end by 4 bases; junction bases not matched to a gene: 6. The CDR3 contains 16 residues. In germline, CDR1 is SGHTA, CDR2 FQGNSA. This CDR3 reads CASSTGLAGFSDTQYF. DNA of the CDR3: TGTGCCAGCAGCACGGGACTAGCGGGGTTCTCAGATACGCAGTATTTT.

This clonotype was detected ten times or more. This chain joins TRBV29-1 and TRBJ2-7, with 7 bases identical to TRBD1. V lost 2 bases and J lost 2; bases outside the gene matches: 3. The CDR3 length is 13 residues. CDR1 and CDR2 (germline): SQVTM, ANQGSEA. As DNA, the CDR3 is TGCAGCGTTGAAACGGACAGGCCCTACGAGCAGTACTTC. This translates into CSVETDRPYEQYF.

This clonotype was seen at least ten times. The chain has TRBV24-1 and TRBJ2-2; 11 positions match TRBD2. Germline assignment: CDR1 KGHDR and CDR2 SFDVKD. The CDR3 sequence is 15 residues long. Germline trimming cut 7 bases from V and 6 bases from J; bases unmatched to any gene: 6. The CDR3 reads CATSSGLADAGELFF. The CDR3 DNA is TGTGCCACCAGCTCGGGACTAGCGGACGCCGGGGAGCTGTTTTTT.

The chain recombines TRBV6-5 with TRBJ2-1; D is possibly TRBD1 (6 bases). Germline V lookup: CDR1 MNHEY, CDR2 SVGAGI. V gave up 5 bases and J gave up 0 bases, with 14 bases separating them. The CDR3 length is 16 residues. The CDR3 spells CASSTGTQSSYNEQFF. Here the CDR3 DNA reads TGTGCCAGCAGTACAGGGACACAGAGCTCCTACAATGAGCAGTTCTTC.

This sequence joins TRBV5-5 and TRBJ1-1; no clear D. The CDR3 spans 18 residues. Germline V gives CDR1 SGHKS, CDR2 YYEKEE (reference sequence). The ends were cut back, 1 base at V and 2 bases at J, with 21 bases in the middle. The CDR3 nucleotides are TGTGCCAGCAGCTTGTGGAAGACCTGGGTAAAATATAACACTGAAGCTTTCTTT. Its translation is CASSLWKTWVKYNTEAFF.

This clonotype was seen more than once but under ten times. The chain couples TRBV4-1 to TRBJ1-6, with a weak D call TRBD1 (5 bases). Trimming took 0 bases from V and 18 from J, leaving 18 bases between them. This CDR3 contains 14 residues. Germline CDR1 reads MGHRA; CDR2 reads YSYEKL. Here the CDR3 DNA reads TGCGCCAGCAGCCAAGAAAGGGCAGGGTTCACCCCCCACTTT. Amino acids: CASSQERAGFTPHF.

This chain links TRBV15 with TRBJ2-7; no definite D call. Deletions cut 4 bases from V and 3 bases from J, with 7 bases between. From germline, CDR1 is LNHNV and CDR2 YYDKDF (reference sequence). The CDR3 has 12 amino acids. DNA of the CDR3: TGTGCCACCAGCATATCTCACTACGAGCAGTACTTC. It translates to CATSISHYEQYF.

V and J are TRBV20-1 and TRBJ1-1; the D gene is possibly TRBD1 (5 bases). Germline CDR1 reads DFQATT; CDR2 reads SNEGSKA (reference sequence). CDR3 length: 17 amino acids. V was shortened by 3 bases and J by 1 base, with 21 bases between the two germline ends. The CDR3 nucleotides read TGCAGTGCTAGGCAAACAGGAGGCAACGGCAAGAACACTGAAGCTTTCTTT. This encodes CSARQTGGNGKNTEAFF.